The 18 T cell receptor beta chains below were found in one sample sequenced in a study of T-cell reconstitution after alpha-beta-depleted transplantation in children. TCRbeta library preparation incorporated unique molecular identifiers. One entry per CDR3 protein results from TCRdb running MiXCR on the PCR reads. The sample shows 250,000 to 300,000 distinct CDR3 sequences, about 9.4% of them seen only once. The source was PBMCs, collected before TCRalphabeta/CD19-depleted stem cell transplant. These TCRs come from a boy under two years old with acute myeloid leukemia, due to receive a stem cell transplant.

The chain uses TRBV20-1 and TRBJ1-5, with D tentatively TRBD1 (6 bases). This CDR3 region has 13 residues. Germline CDR1 is DFQATT and CDR2 is SNEGSKA (reference sequence). Trimming took 5 bases from V and 1 from J, leaving 9 bases between them. In DNA form, the CDR3 reads TGCAGTGCTCAACAGGGAAGCAATCAGCCCCAGCATTTT. Its translation is CSAQQGSNQPQHF.

In DNA form, the CDR3 reads TGTGCCAGCAGCCAAGCGGCAGGGGACTTCCTCCGAGAGACCCAGTACTTC. This gives the protein CASSQAAGDFLRETQYF. The gene calls are TRBV3-1 and TRBJ2-5; either TRBD1 or TRBD2 may supply D (6 bases each). The CDR3 runs to 17 residues. The V gene's germline CDR1 is LGHDT and CDR2 YNNKEL (reference sequence). Between the trimmed V and J ends, which lost 1 base and 4 bases, there was a span of 19 bases.

This clonotype has at least ten counts. V gene TRBV29-1 combines with J gene TRBJ2-7, with 11 nucleotides matching TRBD1. V lost 4 bases, J lost 3 bases, and 8 bases stayed unmatched. Germline V gives CDR1 SQVTM, CDR2 ANQGSEA. This CDR3 is built from 15 residues. CDR3 protein: CSVGWGQGVFYEQYF. The CDR3 DNA reads as TGCAGCGTTGGGTGGGGACAGGGGGTTTTCTACGAGCAGTACTTC.

This clonotype has a count of ten or more. The chain employs TRBV6-5 and TRBJ2-1; possibly TRBD1 for D (6 bases). CDR3 length: 15 residues. CDR1 is MNHEY and CDR2 is SVGAGI in the germline V gene. V was pared by 0 bases and J by 3 bases, with 9 bases between. The CDR3 DNA sequence: TGTGCCAGCAGTTACTCCGGGGACAACTACAATGAGCAGTTCTTC. Encoded protein: CASSYSGDNYNEQFF.

This clonotype turned up a few times. This chain connects TRBV12-5 to TRBJ2-1, with 8 bases matching TRBD2. The CDR3 consists of 13 residues. V lost 8 bases to trimming and J lost 6 bases; unmatched junction nucleotides: 6. Germline CDR1 LGHNT, CDR2 FRNRAP. The CDR3 DNA reads as TGTGCTAGTACCAAGGCGGGAGGCAATGAGCAGTTCTTC. Protein product: CASTKAGGNEQFF.

This clonotype was observed many times. The J gene is TRBJ1-5, the V gene TRBV4-1; the match to TRBD1 covers 9 bases. Germline V lookup: CDR1 MGHRA, CDR2 YSYEKL. The J segment lost 2 bases and the V segment lost 0 bases, leaving 2 bases of the junction unmatched. The CDR3 runs 16 residues. CDR3 loop: CASSQDRTGGNQPQHF. DNA of the CDR3: TGCGCCAGCAGCCAAGATAGGACAGGGGGCAATCAGCCCCAGCATTTT.

The sample holds many counts of this clonotype. The J gene is TRBJ2-7, the V gene TRBV7-7; TRBD1 might be the D (6 bases). The CDR3 loop spans 15 amino acids. The germline gives CDR1 SSHAT, CDR2 FNYEAQ (reference sequence). Between the trimmed V and J ends, which lost 1 base and 4 bases, there was a span of 14 bases. In DNA, the CDR3 is TGTGCCAGCAGCTTAGGAGCAGGGGCTGGATACGAGCAGTACTTC. Translating it yields CASSLGAGAGYEQYF.

The sample holds many counts of this clonotype. The chain recombines TRBV12-3 or TRBV12-4 with TRBJ2-7; D gene ambiguous. V dropped 5 bases and J dropped 3 bases, with 11 bases sitting between them. The CDR3 length is 13 residues. The chain's CDR3 is CASSPHTVYEQYF. For the CDR3, the DNA is TGTGCCAGCAGTCCCCATACGGTCTACGAGCAGTACTTC.

This clonotype was recorded many times. V usage is TRBV5-1 and J usage is TRBJ2-3, with D tentatively TRBD2 (5 bases). V lost 4 bases to trimming and J lost 3 bases, with 12 bases between them. The V gene's germline CDR1 is SGHRS and CDR2 YFSETQ. The CDR3 extends over 14 amino acids. CDR3 amino acids: CASSPGSFTDTQYF. The CDR3 bases are TGCGCCAGCAGCCCGGGATCCTTTACAGATACGCAGTATTTT.

This clonotype was observed many times. This chain joins TRBV10-3 and TRBJ2-7; 7 bases align to TRBD2. V dropped 11 bases and J dropped 0; count of bases not matched to a gene: 10. Per germline, CDR1 ENHRY and CDR2 SYGVKD. The CDR3 totals 14 residues. The CDR3 here is CASRQSGISYEQYF. CDR3 coding DNA: TGTGCCTCACGCCAAAGCGGGATCTCCTACGAGCAGTACTTC.

This clonotype was seen ten or more times. The chain carries TRBV7-2 and TRBJ1-4; 9 bases are a match to TRBD1. CDR3 size: 14 residues. CDR1 SGHTA and CDR2 FQGNSA come from the germline V gene. J was trimmed by 10 bases and V by 5 bases; bases with no gene match: 8. CDR3 nucleotide sequence: TGTGCCAGCAGCCAGGGACAGGGACTCGGAAAACTGTTTTTT. Translated, it gives CASSQGQGLGKLFF.

This clonotype was seen a single time. The chain recombines TRBV5-1 with TRBJ2-3, with a possible D match to TRBD2 (6 bases). V lost 2 bases, J lost 4 bases, and 11 bases lay in between. This CDR3 is built from 14 residues. The germline gives CDR1 SGHRS, CDR2 YFSETQ. For the CDR3, the DNA is TGCGCCAGCAGCTTCGGCGGGGACTCAGATACGCAGTATTTT. Translating it yields CASSFGGDSDTQYF. The full variable domain, in which reference TRBV5-1 and TRBJ2-3 provide the parts outside the CDR3, is KAGVTQTPRYLIKTRGQQVTLSCSPISGHRSVSWYQQTPGQGLQFLFEYFSETQRNKGNFPGRFSGRQFSNSRSEMNVSTLELGDSALYLCASSFGGDSDTQYFGPGTRLTVL.

The CDR3 sequence is CASSPEGGNYGYTF. The CDR3 DNA is TGTGCCAGCTCACCAGAAGGGGGGAACTATGGCTACACCTTC. The V call is TRBV18, the J call TRBJ1-2; weak D call: TRBD1 (6 bases). The length of the CDR3 is 14 residues. Per germline, CDR1 KGHSH and CDR2 LQKENI. Trimming cost V 2 bases and J 2 bases, with 9 bases left between them. The full variable domain, completed using reference TRBV18 and TRBJ1-2, is NAGVMQNPRHLVRRRGQEARLRCSPMKGHSHVYWYRQLPEEGLKFMVYLQKENIIDESGMPKERFSAEFPKEGPSILRIQQVVRGDSAAYFCASSPEGGNYGYTFGSGTRLTVV.

This clonotype was observed a few times. This chain joins TRBV5-1 and TRBJ1-2; D gene ambiguous. In germline, CDR1 is SGHRS, CDR2 YFSETQ. The CDR3 length is 15 residues. V was pared by 0 bases and J by 4 bases, with 13 bases between. The CDR3 nucleotides read TGCGCCAGCAGCTTGGAGGTGGAGCCGTTCTATGGCTACACCTTC. Encoded protein: CASSLEVEPFYGYTF.

The rearrangement joins TRBV27 to TRBJ2-7; 8 bases align to TRBD1. This CDR3 region has 15 residues. The V gene's germline CDR1 is MNHEY and CDR2 SMNVEV (reference sequence). V was clipped by 6 bases and J by 4 bases; unmatched bases: 11. Here the CDR3 reads CASRRGQGISYEQYF. The DNA of the CDR3 is TGTGCCAGCAGGCGCGGACAGGGAATAAGTTACGAGCAGTACTTC.

This clonotype has a count of ten or more. The V and J genes are TRBV5-1 and TRBJ2-7; TRBD1 agrees at 11 bases. The CDR3 consists of 15 residues. The junction had 8 bases not matched to a gene; V was cut back by 0 bases and J by 9 bases. The germline V gene has CDR1 SGHRS and CDR2 YFSETQ. The CDR3 sequence is CASSLAGTGGIWQYF. In nucleotides, the CDR3 is TGCGCCAGCAGCTTGGCCGGGACAGGGGGAATATGGCAGTACTTC.

This clonotype was detected a few times. This chain links TRBV2 with TRBJ2-2, with TRBD1 matching over 7 bases. Trimming at V came to 5 bases and at J to 5 bases, leaving 11 bases not matched to a gene. Germline CDR1 SNHLY, CDR2 FYNNEI. The CDR3 runs 16 residues. This chain's CDR3 is CASSPLDRPWTGELFF. As DNA, the CDR3 is TGTGCCAGCAGTCCCTTGGACAGGCCATGGACCGGGGAGCTGTTTTTT.

This sequence joins TRBV12-1 and TRBJ2-3; the D call TRBD1 from the table was never checked on the DNA. TRBV12-1 counts as a pseudogene. The CDR3 has 20 amino acids. In DNA, the CDR3 is TGTGCCAGCGGCTCCAGACAGGCCTTCGATCAAATCCTTAGCACAGATACGCAGTATTTT. As protein: CASGSRQAFDQILSTDTQYF.